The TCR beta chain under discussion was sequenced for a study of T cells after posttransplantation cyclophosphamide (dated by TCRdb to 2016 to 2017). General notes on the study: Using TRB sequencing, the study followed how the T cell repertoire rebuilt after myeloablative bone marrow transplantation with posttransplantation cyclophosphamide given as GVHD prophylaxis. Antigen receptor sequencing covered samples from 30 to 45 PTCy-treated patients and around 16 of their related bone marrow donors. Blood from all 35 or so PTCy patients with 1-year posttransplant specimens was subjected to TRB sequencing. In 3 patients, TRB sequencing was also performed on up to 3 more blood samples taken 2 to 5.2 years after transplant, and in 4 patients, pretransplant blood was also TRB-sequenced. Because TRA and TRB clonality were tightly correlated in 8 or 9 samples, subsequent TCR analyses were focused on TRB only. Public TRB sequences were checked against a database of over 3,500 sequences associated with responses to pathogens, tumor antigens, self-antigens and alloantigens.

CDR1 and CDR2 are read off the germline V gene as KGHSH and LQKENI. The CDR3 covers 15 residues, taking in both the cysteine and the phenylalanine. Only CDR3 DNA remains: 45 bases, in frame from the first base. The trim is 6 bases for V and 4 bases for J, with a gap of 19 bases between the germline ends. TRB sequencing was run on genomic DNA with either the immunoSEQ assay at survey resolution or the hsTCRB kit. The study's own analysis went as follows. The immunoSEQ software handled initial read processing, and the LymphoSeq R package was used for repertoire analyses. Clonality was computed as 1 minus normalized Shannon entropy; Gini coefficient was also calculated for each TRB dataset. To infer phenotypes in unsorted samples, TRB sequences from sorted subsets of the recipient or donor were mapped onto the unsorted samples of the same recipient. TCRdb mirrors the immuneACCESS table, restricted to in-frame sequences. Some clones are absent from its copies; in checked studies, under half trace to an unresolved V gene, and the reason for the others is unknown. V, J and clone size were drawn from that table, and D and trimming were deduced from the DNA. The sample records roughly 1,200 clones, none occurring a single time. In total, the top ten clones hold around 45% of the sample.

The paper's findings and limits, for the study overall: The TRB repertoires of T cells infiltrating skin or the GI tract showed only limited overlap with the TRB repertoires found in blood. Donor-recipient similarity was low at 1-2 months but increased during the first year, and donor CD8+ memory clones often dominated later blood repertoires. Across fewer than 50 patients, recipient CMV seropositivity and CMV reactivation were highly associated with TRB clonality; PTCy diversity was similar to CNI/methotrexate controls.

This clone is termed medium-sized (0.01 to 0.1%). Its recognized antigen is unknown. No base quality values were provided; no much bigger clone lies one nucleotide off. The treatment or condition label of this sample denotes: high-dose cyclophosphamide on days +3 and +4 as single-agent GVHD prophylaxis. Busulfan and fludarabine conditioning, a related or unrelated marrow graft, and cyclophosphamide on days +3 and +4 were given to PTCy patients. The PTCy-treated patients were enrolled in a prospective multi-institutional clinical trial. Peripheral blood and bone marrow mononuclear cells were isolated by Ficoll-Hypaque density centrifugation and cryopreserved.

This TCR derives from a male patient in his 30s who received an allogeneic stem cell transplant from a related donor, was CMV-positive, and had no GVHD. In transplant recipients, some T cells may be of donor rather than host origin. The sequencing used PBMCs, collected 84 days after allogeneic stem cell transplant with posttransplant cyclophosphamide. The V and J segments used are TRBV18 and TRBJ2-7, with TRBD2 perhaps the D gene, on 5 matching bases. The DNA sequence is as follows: TGTGCCAGCTCTCACGCCCGAGTAGCGATGTACGAGCAGTACTTC. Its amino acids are CASSHARVAMYEQYF.